A selection of T cell receptor beta chains follows, all from one sample in a study of OX40 agonist ivuxolimab in advanced cancers. The method was immunoSEQ multiplex PCR; TCRdb's version includes in-frame clones alone and lacks a portion of them. Counted here are 77,000 or so clones, about 90% occurring once; the ten biggest clones make up around 0.53%. The specimen comprised CD4+ or CD8+ T cells sorted from blood, sampled in a trial of the OX40 agonist ivuxolimab. Receptors were obtained from an adult with an advanced solid tumor such as melanoma, head and neck, liver or kidney cancer. Both conserved end residues are part of each CDR3. The D gene is left open where the match is weak. A clone size is listed for some rows: how often the clone was seen (once, few, many), or a class if it is expanded.

NA | TRBJ1-1 | TRBV9 | NA | CASSVVGVNTEAFF | TGTGCCAGCAGCGTAGTGGGAGTGAACACTGAAGCTTTCTTT
NA | TRBJ2-4 | TRBV7-9 | NA | CASSPPYRYGNIQYF | TGTGCCAGCAGCCCTCCGTATCGGTATGGGAACATTCAGTACTTC
NA | TRBJ1-2 | TRBV11-2 | NA | CASSSIWRGAGYTF | TGTGCCAGCAGCTCTATTTGGAGAGGGGCCGGCTACACCTTC
NA | TRBJ2-5 | TRBV28 | NA | CASSLRRGVRETQYF | TGTGCCAGCAGTTTAAGGAGAGGGGTAAGAGAGACCCAGTACTTC
NA | TRBJ2-3 | TRBV7-9 | TRBD1 | CASSPFFAGQGSDTQYF | TGTGCCAGCAGCCCATTCTTCGCGGGACAGGGGTCAGATACGCAGTATTTT
NA | TRBJ2-7 | TRBV28 | NA | CASSLANSYEQYF | TGTGCCAGCAGTTTAGCCAACTCCTACGAGCAGTACTTC
NA | TRBJ2-7 | TRBV28 | TRBD1 | CASRAGTGGGEQYF | TGTGCCAGTAGAGCCGGGACAGGGGGGGGCGAGCAGTACTTC
NA | TRBJ1-1 | TRBV11-3 | NA | CASSLAARQNTEAFF | TGTGCCAGCAGCTTAGCGGCCAGACAGAACACTGAAGCTTTCTTT
NA | TRBJ2-7 | TRBV5-1 | NA | CTSSLASLGRVADATTYEQYF | TGCACCAGCAGCTTGGCCTCCCTCGGACGGGTAGCGGACGCTACAACCTACGAGCAGTACTTC
few | TRBJ2-3 | TRBV11-3 | TRBD1 | CASSKGTGRDTQYF | TGTGCCAGCAGCAAAGGGACAGGGCGAGATACGCAGTATTTT
NA | TRBJ1-5 | TRBV6-6 | NA | CASSLRDRNQPQHF | TGTGCCAGCAGCCTCCGGGACCGCAATCAGCCCCAGCATTTT
NA | TRBJ1-2 | TRBV18 | NA | CASSPATKGYYGYTF | TGTGCCAGCTCACCAGCAACGAAGGGTTACTATGGCTACACCTTC
NA | TRBJ1-2 | TRBV7-8 | NA | CASSPQFVLAGSYGYTF | TGTGCCAGCAGCCCCCAATTTGTTTTGGCGGGGTCATATGGCTACACCTTC
NA | TRBJ2-5 | TRBV27 | TRBD2 | CASSRRGDQETQYF | TGTGCCAGCAGTCGGCGGGGGGACCAAGAGACCCAGTACTTC
NA | TRBJ2-1 | TRBV5-1 | NA | CASSSQSNYNEQFF | TGCGCCAGCAGCTCTCAATCCAATTACAATGAGCAGTTCTTC
NA | TRBJ1-3 | TRBV4-2 | NA | CASSLAPRAGNTIYF | TGTGCCAGCAGCCTCGCGCCCAGGGCGGGAAACACCATATATTTT
NA | TRBJ2-5 | TRBV27 | TRBD2 | CASGSGREETQYF | TGTGCCAGCGGTAGCGGGAGGGAAGAGACCCAGTACTTC
once | TRBJ2-7 | TRBV7-9 | NA | CASSSLTYEQYF | TGTGCCAGCAGCTCTTTAACCTACGAGCAGTACTTC